This record covers a single TCR beta chain. This entry comes from a study of somatic mutations in cytotoxic T cells in rheumatoid arthritis. The table came from immunoSEQ multiplex PCR; TCRdb's copy has only in-frame clones and leaves some out. Of roughly 20,000 clones listed, approximately 67% are singletons. This CDR3 region has 16 residues. V was cut by 3 bases and J by 0 bases, with 15 bases left in between. Germline assignment: CDR1 SGHVS and CDR2 FNYEAQ. Sequencing was carried out using CD8+ T cells sorted from blood. The gene calls are TRBV7-6 and TRBJ2-7; TRBD2 might be the D (5 bases). The receptor's source is an adult with rheumatoid arthritis. The CDR3 loop reads CASSFQPGENSYEQYF. CDR3 sequence (DNA): TGTGCCAGCAGCTTCCAACCCGGGGAGAACTCCTACGAGCAGTACTTC. The variable domain in full, with the rest retrieved from reference TRBV7-6 and TRBJ2-7, is GAGVSQSPRYKVTKRGQDVALRCDPISGHVSLYWYRQALGQGPEFLTYFNYEAQQDKSGLPNDRFSAERPEGSISTLTIQRTEQRDSAMYRCASSFQPGENSYEQYFGPGTRLTVT.